This entry concerns a single T cell receptor (beta chain). What it binds is unknown. This sample stems from a study of siplizumab effects on memory and regulatory T cells. Assays were performed on some 9.2 x 10^4 TCR templates per sample. Here immunoSEQ multiplex PCR was the method, and the copy in TCRdb shows in-frame clones only, minus some. The sample includes about 100,000 clones, 75% to 95% of them seen just once. Study findings and constraints: Memory cells seemed less diverse than naive T cells, which also seemed major contributors to the alloresponse. Confirmatory evidence of suppressive function in proliferating siplizumab-culture Tregs was not obtained. Alloreactive sequences whose origin lay in unstimulated CD4+ memory cells were significantly reduced by siplizumab.

V trimming: 4 bases; J trimming: 1 base; junction bases outside the gene matches: 8. The CDR3 has 19 residues. The germline gives CDR1 LGHNA, CDR2 YNFKEQ. The chain joins TRBV4-2 to TRBJ2-2; 14 bases fit TRBD2. Source material: CD4+ T cells sorted from blood. This receptor was identified in a human donor in good health. Some clones in this sample may be carry-over from other donors' samples. The CDR3 spells CASSPRTSGRRMNTGELFF. Written as DNA, the CDR3 is TGTGCCAGCAGCCCGAGGACTAGCGGGAGGAGGATGAACACCGGGGAGCTGTTTTTT.